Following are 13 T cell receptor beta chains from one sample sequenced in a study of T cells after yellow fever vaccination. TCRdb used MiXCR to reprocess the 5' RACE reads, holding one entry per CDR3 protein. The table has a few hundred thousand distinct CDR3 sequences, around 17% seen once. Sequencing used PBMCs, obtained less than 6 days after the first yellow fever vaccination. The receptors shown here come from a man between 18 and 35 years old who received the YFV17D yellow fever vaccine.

The CDR3 bases are TGCAGCGTTCGGGGTGTTGGCTACACCTTC. Protein product: CSVRGVGYTF. The gene calls are TRBV29-1 and TRBJ1-2; no clear D. This CDR3 comprises 10 residues. Germline V CDR1 and CDR2: SQVTM, ANQGSEA. Between the trimmed V and J ends, which lost 5 bases and 7 bases, there was a span of 8 bases.

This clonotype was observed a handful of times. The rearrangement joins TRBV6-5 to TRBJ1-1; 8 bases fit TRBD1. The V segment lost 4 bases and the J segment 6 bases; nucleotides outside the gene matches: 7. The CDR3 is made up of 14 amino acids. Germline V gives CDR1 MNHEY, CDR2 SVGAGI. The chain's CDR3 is CASSSRQGSPEAFF. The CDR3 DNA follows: TGTGCCAGCAGTTCCCGACAGGGGTCCCCTGAAGCTTTCTTT.

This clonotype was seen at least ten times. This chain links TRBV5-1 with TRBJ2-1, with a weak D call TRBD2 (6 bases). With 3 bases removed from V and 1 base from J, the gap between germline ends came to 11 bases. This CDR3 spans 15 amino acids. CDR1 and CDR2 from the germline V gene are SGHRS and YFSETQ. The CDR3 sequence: CASSSTGTSYNEQFF. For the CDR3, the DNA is TGCGCCAGCAGCTCAACCGGGACTTCCTACAATGAGCAGTTCTTC.

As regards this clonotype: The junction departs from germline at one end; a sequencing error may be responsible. The CDR3 reads CASSSMPNTEAFF. The CDR3 nucleotides read TGTGCCAGCAGCTCCATGCCCAACACCGAAGCTTTCTTT. The chain links TRBV7-3 to TRBJ1-1; unclear D gene. This CDR3 is built from 13 residues. Germline CDR1 reads SGHTA; CDR2 reads FQGTGA.

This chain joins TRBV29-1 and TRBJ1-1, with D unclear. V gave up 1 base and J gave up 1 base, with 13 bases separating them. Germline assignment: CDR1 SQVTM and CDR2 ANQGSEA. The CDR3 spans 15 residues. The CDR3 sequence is CSVEVKQPPNTEAFF. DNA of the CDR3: TGCAGCGTTGAAGTAAAGCAGCCCCCGAACACTGAAGCTTTCTTT.

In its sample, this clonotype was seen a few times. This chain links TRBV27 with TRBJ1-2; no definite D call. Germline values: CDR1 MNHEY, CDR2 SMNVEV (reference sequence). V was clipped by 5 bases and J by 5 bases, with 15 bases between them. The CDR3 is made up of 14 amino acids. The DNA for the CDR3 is TGTGCCAGCAGTAATTCCAACGACCTATATGGCTACACCTTC. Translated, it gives CASSNSNDLYGYTF.

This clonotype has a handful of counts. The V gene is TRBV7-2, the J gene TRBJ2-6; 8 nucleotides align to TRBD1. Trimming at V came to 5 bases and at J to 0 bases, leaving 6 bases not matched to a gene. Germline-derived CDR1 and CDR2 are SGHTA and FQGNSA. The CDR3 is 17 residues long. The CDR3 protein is CASSIRTGPSGANVLTF. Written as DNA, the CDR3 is TGTGCCAGCAGCATCAGGACAGGGCCCTCTGGGGCCAACGTCCTGACTTTC. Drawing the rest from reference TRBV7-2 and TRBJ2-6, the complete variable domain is GAGVSQSPSNKVTEKGKDVELRCDPISGHTALYWYRQSLGQGLEFLIYFQGNSAPDKSGLPSDRFSAERTGGSVSTLTIQRTQQEDSAVYLCASSIRTGPSGANVLTFGAGSRLTVL.

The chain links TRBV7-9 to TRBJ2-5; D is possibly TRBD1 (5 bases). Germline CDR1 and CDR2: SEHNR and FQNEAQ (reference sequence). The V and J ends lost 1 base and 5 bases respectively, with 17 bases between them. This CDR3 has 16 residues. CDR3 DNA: TGTGCCAGCAGCTTAGGACGACAGAACATACGGGAGACCCAGTACTTC. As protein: CASSLGRQNIRETQYF.

The CDR3 region has the DNA TGTGCCAGCAGCGTAGGGGGGACAGGGTCCTACGAGCAGTACTTC. Protein: CASSVGGTGSYEQYF. J is TRBJ2-7 and V is TRBV9; the match to TRBD1 covers 9 bases. CDR3 length: 15 amino acids. Germline loops: CDR1 SGDLS, CDR2 YYNGEE. The V segment lost 0 bases and the J segment 1 base; nucleotides outside the gene matches: 2.

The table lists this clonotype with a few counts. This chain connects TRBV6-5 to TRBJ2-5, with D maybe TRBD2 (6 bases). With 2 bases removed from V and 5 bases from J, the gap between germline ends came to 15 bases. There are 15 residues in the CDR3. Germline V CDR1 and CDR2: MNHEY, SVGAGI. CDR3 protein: CASSYLAGAGETQYF. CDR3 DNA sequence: TGTGCCAGCAGTTACCTAGCTGGGGCGGGGGAGACCCAGTACTTC.

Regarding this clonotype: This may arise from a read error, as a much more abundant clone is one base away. CDR3 DNA: TGTGCCAGCAGCGAGCAGTACGTC. Encoded protein: CASSEQYV. The chain recombines TRBV21-1 with TRBJ2-7. TRBV21-1 is listed as a pseudogene. This CDR3 has 8 residues.

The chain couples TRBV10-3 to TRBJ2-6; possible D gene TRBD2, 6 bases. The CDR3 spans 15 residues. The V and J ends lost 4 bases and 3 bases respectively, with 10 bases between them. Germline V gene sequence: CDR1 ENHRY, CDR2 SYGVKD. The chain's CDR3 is CAISAQGGGANVLTF. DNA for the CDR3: TGTGCCATCAGTGCCCAGGGAGGTGGGGCCAACGTCCTGACTTTC.

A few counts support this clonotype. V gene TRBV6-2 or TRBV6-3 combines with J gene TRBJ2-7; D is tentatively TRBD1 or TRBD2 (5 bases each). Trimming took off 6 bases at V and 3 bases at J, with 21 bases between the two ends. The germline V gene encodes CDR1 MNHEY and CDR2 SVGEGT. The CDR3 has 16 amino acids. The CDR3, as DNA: TGTGCCAGCAGAGGAAGGGACGCCCTAGCCCACTACGAGCAGTACGTC. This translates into CASRGRDALAHYEQYV.